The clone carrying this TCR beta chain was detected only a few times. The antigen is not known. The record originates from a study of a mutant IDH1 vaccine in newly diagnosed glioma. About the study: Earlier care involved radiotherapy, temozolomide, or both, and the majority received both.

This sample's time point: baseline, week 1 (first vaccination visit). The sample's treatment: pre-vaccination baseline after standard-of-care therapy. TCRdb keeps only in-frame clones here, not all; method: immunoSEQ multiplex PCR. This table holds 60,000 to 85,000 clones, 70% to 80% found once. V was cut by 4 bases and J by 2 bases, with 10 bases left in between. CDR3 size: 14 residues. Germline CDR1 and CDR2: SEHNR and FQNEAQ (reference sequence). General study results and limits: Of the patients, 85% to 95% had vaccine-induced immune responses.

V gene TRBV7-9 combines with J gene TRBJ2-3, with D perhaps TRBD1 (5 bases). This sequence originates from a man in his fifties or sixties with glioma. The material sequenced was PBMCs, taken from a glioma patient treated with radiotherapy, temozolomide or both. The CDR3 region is CASSYKDNTDTQYF. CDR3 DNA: TGTGCCAGCAGCTACAAGGACAACACAGATACGCAGTATTTT.